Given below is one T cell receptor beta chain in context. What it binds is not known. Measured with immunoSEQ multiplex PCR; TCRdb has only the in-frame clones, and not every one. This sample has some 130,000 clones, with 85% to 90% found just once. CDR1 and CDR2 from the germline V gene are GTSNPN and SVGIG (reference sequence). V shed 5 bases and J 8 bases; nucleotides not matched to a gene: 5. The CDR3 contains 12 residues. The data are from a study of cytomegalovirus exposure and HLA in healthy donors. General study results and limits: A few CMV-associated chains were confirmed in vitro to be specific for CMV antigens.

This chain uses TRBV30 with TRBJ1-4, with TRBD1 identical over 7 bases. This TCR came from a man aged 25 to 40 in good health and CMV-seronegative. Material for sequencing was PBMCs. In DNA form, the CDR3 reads TGTGCCTGGGACAGGGTTGGAGAAAAACTGTTTTTT. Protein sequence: CAWDRVGEKLFF. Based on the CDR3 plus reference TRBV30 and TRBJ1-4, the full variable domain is SQTIHQWPATLVQPVGSPLSLECTVEGTSNPNLYWYRQAAGRGLQLLFYSVGIGQISSEVPQNLSASRPQDRQFILSSKKLLLSDSGFYLCAWDRVGEKLFFGSGTQLSVL.